The entry that follows covers one T cell receptor (beta chain) sequence. This sample stems from a study of blood T cell repertoires in COVID-19. Study-level information: Sites in the United States, Italy and Spain provided acute and convalescent COVID-19 samples. The cDNA or gDNA used as material had been derived from T cells, B-cell-depleted T cells, or PBMCs.

The CDR3 contains 14 residues. The germline V gene encodes CDR1 SGHRS and CDR2 YFSETQ. V lost 4 bases to trimming and J lost 1 base; unmatched junction nucleotides: 4. Authors' analysis steps: Amplified reference gene primers provided the basis for estimating nucleated cell counts. Data came from immunoSEQ multiplex PCR; TCRdb stores just in-frame clones and leaves some out. V, J and clone size are those of that table, while D and trimming were read from the DNA. The sample lists more than 90,000 clones; around 80% were seen once. The V and J genes are TRBV5-1 and TRBJ1-1; TRBD1 aligns across 7 bases. The sequenced material came from peripheral blood. The source of this sequence is a man in his sixties or seventies with acute or convalescent COVID-19. CDR3 in DNA: TGCGCCAGCAGCCCATGGACAGGGAACACTGAAGCTTTCTTT. Translating it yields CASSPWTGNTEAFF. Drawing the rest from reference TRBV5-1 and TRBJ1-1, the complete variable domain is KAGVTQTPRYLIKTRGQQVTLSCSPISGHRSVSWYQQTPGQGLQFLFEYFSETQRNKGNFPGRFSGRQFSNSRSEMNVSTLELGDSALYLCASSPWTGNTEAFFGQGTRLTVV.